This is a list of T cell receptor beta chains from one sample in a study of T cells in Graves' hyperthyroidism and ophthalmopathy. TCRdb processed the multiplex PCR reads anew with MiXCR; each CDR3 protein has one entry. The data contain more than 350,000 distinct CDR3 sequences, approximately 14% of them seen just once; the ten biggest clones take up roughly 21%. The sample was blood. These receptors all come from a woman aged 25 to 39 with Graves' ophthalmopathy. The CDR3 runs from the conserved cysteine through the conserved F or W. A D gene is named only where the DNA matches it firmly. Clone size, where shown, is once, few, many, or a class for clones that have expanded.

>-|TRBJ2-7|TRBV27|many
TGTGCCAGCAACGAGCTTGGTATAGGCGAGCAGTACTTC
CASNELGIGEQYF
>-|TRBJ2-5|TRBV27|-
TGTGCCAGCAGTTTAGGGGGCCTAGCTGGGACCCAGTACTTC
CASSLGGLAGTQYF
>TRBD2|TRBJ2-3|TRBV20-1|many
TGCAGTGCCCTCAAGCTCGGGACTAGTCATACGCAGTATTTT
CSALKLGTSHTQYF
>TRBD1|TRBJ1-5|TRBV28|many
TGTGCCAGCAGACCCAGGGGGCGACGACCCCAGCATTTT
CASRPRGRRPQHF
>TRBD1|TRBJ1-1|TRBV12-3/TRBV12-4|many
TGTGCCAGCAGTTTAGATGGGACAGCGGTAGCTTTCTTT
CASSLDGTAVAFF
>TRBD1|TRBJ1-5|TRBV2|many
TGTGCCAGCAGTGGGGGGACAGGGCGGGCGACTCAGCCCCAGCATTTT
CASSGGTGRATQPQHF
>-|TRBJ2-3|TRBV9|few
TGTGCCAGCAGCCCAAGGCCCGATACGCAGTATTTT
CASSPRPDTQYF
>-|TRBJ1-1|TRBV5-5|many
TGTGCCAGCAGCTGGACGTCCGGGGGTTCCACTGAAGCTTTCTTT
CASSWTSGGSTEAFF
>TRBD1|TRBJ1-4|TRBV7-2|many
TGTGCCAGCAGCTCGACAGGGGGTAATGAAAAACTGTTTTTT
CASSSTGGNEKLFF
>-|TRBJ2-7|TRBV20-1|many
TGCAGTGCTAGGTCGGGCGATGGGTACGAGCAGTACTTC
CSARSGDGYEQYF
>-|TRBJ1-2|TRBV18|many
TGTGCCAGCTCACGTCCCGGGTCAGACTATGGCTACACCTTC
CASSRPGSDYGYTF
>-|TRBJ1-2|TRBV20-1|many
TGCAGTGCTAGAGAAGTAGGGACGGCAACTAACTATGGCTACACCTTC
CSAREVGTATNYGYTF
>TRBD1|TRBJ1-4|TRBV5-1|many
TGCGCCAGCAGCTCCGGGACAGGGGATGAAAAACTGTTTTTT
CASSSGTGDEKLFF
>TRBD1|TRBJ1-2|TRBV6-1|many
TGTGCCAGCAGTTCTCCTCGGACAGGGGTCTATGGCTACACCTTC
CASSSPRTGVYGYTF
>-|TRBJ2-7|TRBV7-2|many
TGTGCCAGCAGCTTAGCACCCGTGAGCTCCTACGAGCAGTACTTC
CASSLAPVSSYEQYF
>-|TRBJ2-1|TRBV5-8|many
TGTGCCAGCAGCTTATTGGCAGTTTCTACCTACAATGAGCAGTTCTTC
CASSLLAVSTYNEQFF